This entry lists 24 T cell receptor beta chains sequenced from one sample in a study of cytomegalovirus exposure and HLA in healthy donors. Profiling relied on immunoSEQ multiplex PCR, and the TCRdb table lists in-frame clones only, not all of them. The sample contains some 130,000 clones, roughly four fifths of which appear only once. Sequencing was performed on PBMCs. The origin of the receptors is a man in his thirties or forties in good health and CMV-seropositive.

The rearrangement uses TRBV5-1 and TRBJ1-1; the D is unclear. V lost 0 bases, J lost 10 bases, and 13 bases lay in between. CDR3 length equals 13 residues. Germline CDR1 is SGHRS and CDR2 is YFSETQ. In DNA, the CDR3 is TGCGCCAGCAGCTTGGCCGGGATTTCGAGAGCTTTCTTT. Its protein is CASSLAGISRAFF.

The V gene is TRBV2, the J gene TRBJ1-1; a weak D match, TRBD1 (6 bases). Germline V gene lookup returns CDR1 SNHLY and CDR2 FYNNEI. Trimming took 8 bases from V and 1 from J, leaving 14 bases between them. This CDR3 is built from 14 residues. In nucleotides, the CDR3 is TGTGCCAGCCGACTCAAGGGACAGAACACTGAAGCTTTCTTT. This sequence encodes CASRLKGQNTEAFF. Filled out from reference TRBV2 and TRBJ1-1, the complete variable domain reads EPEVTQTPSHQVTQMGQEVILRCVPISNHLYFYWYRQILGQKVEFLVSFYNNEISEKSEIFDDQFSVERPDGSNFTLKIRSTKLEDSAMYFCASRLKGQNTEAFFGQGTRLTVV.

In this sample, this clone turned up a few times. The chain recombines TRBV10-3 with TRBJ1-1, with a tentative D call TRBD1 (6 bases). Germline-derived CDR1 and CDR2 are ENHRY and SYGVKD. This CDR3 has 13 residues. The V end lost 8 bases, the J end lost 1 base, and 11 bases lay between the germline ends. The CDR3 is CAIGGQSNTEAFF. The CDR3, as DNA: TGTGCCATCGGGGGACAATCGAACACTGAAGCTTTCTTT.

This clone was counted once. The chain joins TRBV6-5 to TRBJ2-3, with 10 bases lining up with TRBD1. The CDR3 is made up of 14 amino acids. With 6 bases clipped from V and 5 bases from J, the junction kept 5 bases outside the gene matches. Germline V lookup: CDR1 MNHEY, CDR2 SVGAGI. The CDR3 DNA follows: TGTGCCAGCAGCGACAGGGGGCTGAGAGATACGCAGTATTTT. Protein: CASSDRGLRDTQYF.

The J gene is TRBJ1-4, the V gene TRBV5-1; tentatively, D is TRBD1 (5 bases). Trimming removed 1 base from V and 7 bases from J, with 14 bases in between. Germline CDR1 SGHRS, CDR2 YFSETQ. The CDR3 totals 15 residues. This CDR3 is CASSLSGQRGEKLFF. DNA of the CDR3: TGCGCCAGCAGCTTGAGCGGGCAAAGGGGTGAAAAACTGTTTTTT.

The CDR3 is CASSRLTGSGNTIYF. The DNA of the CDR3 is TGTGCCAGCAGCCGCCTGACAGGGTCTGGAAACACCATATATTTT. The chain carries TRBV14 and TRBJ1-3, with 7 positions matching TRBD1. Looked up from germline, CDR1 is SGHDN and CDR2 is FVKESK. This CDR3 contains 15 residues. J gave up 1 base and V 4 bases, and 4 bases lay outside the gene matches.

The chain employs TRBV7-6 and TRBJ2-1, with D perhaps TRBD2 (7 bases). CDR3 length: 14 amino acids. In germline, CDR1 is SGHVS, CDR2 FNYEAQ. V lost 6 bases, J lost 4 bases, and 13 bases lay in between. The DNA of the CDR3 is TGTGCCAGCAGAAGGGGGGGCCTGTACAATGAGCAGTTCTTC. It encodes CASRRGGLYNEQFF.

V and J are TRBV7-9 and TRBJ1-1; 9 bases align to TRBD1. The V segment lost 5 bases and the J segment 5 bases; nucleotides outside the gene matches: 6. The CDR3 length is 14 residues. CDR1 and CDR2 from the germline V gene are SEHNR and FQNEAQ (reference sequence). The CDR3: CASSPRTGVTEAFF. The CDR3 DNA reads as TGTGCCAGCAGCCCACGGACAGGGGTGACTGAAGCTTTCTTT.

The chain uses TRBV2 and TRBJ1-1; TRBD1 aligns across 8 bases. The germline V gene encodes CDR1 SNHLY and CDR2 FYNNEI. CDR3 length: 13 residues. Trimming removed 7 bases from V and 4 bases from J; junction bases left unmatched: 5. The CDR3 loop reads CASMGRGRTEAFF. The CDR3 nucleotides read TGTGCCAGCATGGGCAGGGGGCGCACTGAAGCTTTCTTT.

The chain carries TRBV19 and TRBJ1-5, with 7 positions matching TRBD1. CDR3 length: 14 residues. CDR1 LNHDA and CDR2 SQIVND come from the germline V gene (reference sequence). Trimming at V came to 6 bases and at J to 5 bases, leaving 7 bases not matched to a gene. CDR3 in DNA: TGTGCCAGTAGCGGCAGGGGGGCTGATCAGCCCCAGCATTTT. Residues: CASSGRGADQPQHF.

The V call is TRBV5-6, the J call TRBJ1-1; tentatively, D is TRBD1 (5 bases). The germline V gene has CDR1 SGHDT and CDR2 YYEEEE. The CDR3 runs 14 residues. V was trimmed by 1 base and J by 6 bases, leaving 13 bases between them. CDR3 DNA sequence: TGTGCCAGCAGCTTGTTCCAGGGCCAGCCTGAAGCTTTCTTT. Its translation: CASSLFQGQPEAFF. Full variable domain (missing parts from reference TRBV5-6 and TRBJ1-1): DAGVTQSPTHLIKTRGQQVTLRCSPKSGHDTVSWYQQALGQGPQFIFQYYEEEERQRGNFPDRFSGHQFPNYSSELNVNALLLGDSALYLCASSLFQGQPEAFFGQGTRLTVV.

This clone was observed once. V is TRBV5-1 and J is TRBJ2-7; D is unresolved. There are 13 residues in the CDR3. CDR1 is SGHRS and CDR2 is YFSETQ in the germline V gene. V was shortened by 4 bases and J by 2 bases, with 10 bases between the two germline ends. CDR3 loop: CASSPGSAYEQYF. In nucleotides, the CDR3 is TGCGCCAGCAGCCCCGGGTCAGCCTACGAGCAGTACTTC.

The chain uses TRBV7-9 and TRBJ2-6; D is undetermined. The CDR3 is 16 amino acids. Trimming left V 4 bases short and J 0 bases short, with 10 bases between. CDR1 is SEHNR, CDR2 FQNEAQ, per germline (reference sequence). CDR3 protein: CASSSGGRSGANVLTF. Here the CDR3 DNA reads TGTGCCAGCAGCTCAGGTGGGCGCTCTGGGGCCAACGTCCTGACTTTC.

CDR3 sequence: CASTPLSGSYNEQFF. The CDR3 nucleotides read TGTGCCAGCACCCCTCTGAGCGGGAGTTACAATGAGCAGTTCTTC. This chain connects TRBV27 to TRBJ2-1; TRBD2 agrees at 8 bases. Germline-derived CDR1 and CDR2 are MNHEY and SMNVEV (reference sequence). J gave up 4 bases and V 7 bases, and 9 bases lay outside the gene matches. The CDR3 runs 15 residues.

V is TRBV11-2 and J is TRBJ2-2, with TRBD2 matching 10 bases. CDR1 is SGHAT, CDR2 FQNNGV, per germline. V dropped 8 bases and J dropped 3; count of bases not matched to a gene: 6. This CDR3 contains 15 residues. The CDR3 bases are TGTGCCAGCTTCCCACTAGCGGGATACACCGGGGAGCTGTTTTTT. Its protein is CASFPLAGYTGELFF. The whole variable domain, remainder taken from reference TRBV11-2 and TRBJ2-2, is EAGVAQSPRYKIIEKRQSVAFWCNPISGHATLYWYQQILGQGPKLLIQFQNNGVVDDSQLPKDRFSAERLKGVDSTLKIQPAKLEDSAVYLCASFPLAGYTGELFFGEGSRLTVL.

V is TRBV7-2 and J is TRBJ1-4, with D tentatively TRBD1 (6 bases). Per the germline V gene, CDR1 is SGHTA and CDR2 is FQGNSA. The V end was cut by 5 bases, the J end by 2 bases, with 9 bases between. CDR3 length equals 14 residues. The CDR3: CASSTGSTNEKLFF. CDR3 sequence (DNA): TGTGCCAGCAGCACAGGGTCCACTAATGAAAAACTGTTTTTT.

This chain joins TRBV7-2 and TRBJ2-7, with TRBD1 matching 7 bases. The length of the CDR3 is 17 residues. Per germline, CDR1 SGHTA and CDR2 FQGNSA. The ends lost 1 base at V and 3 bases at J; junction bases unmatched: 12. In DNA, the CDR3 is TGTGCCAGCAGCTTAGGGGCTCTAGGGACAGTTCTCTACGAGCAGTACTTC. Translation: CASSLGALGTVLYEQYF.

V gene TRBV25-1 combines with J gene TRBJ2-1; weak D call: TRBD1 (5 bases). Trimming shortened V by 1 base and J by 1 base, and 8 bases separated the two germline ends. Germline assignment: CDR1 MGHDK and CDR2 SYGVNS. CDR3 length: 15 amino acids. The CDR3 here is CASSEWQGSYNEQFF. The CDR3 nucleotides are TGTGCCAGCAGTGAATGGCAGGGTTCCTACAATGAGCAGTTCTTC.

The rearrangement uses TRBV5-4 and TRBJ2-7, with D unclear. The CDR3 length is 12 residues. Germline V gene data show CDR1 as SGHNT and CDR2 as YYREEE (reference sequence). V was shortened by 1 base and J by 4 bases, with 6 bases between the two germline ends. The CDR3 region has the DNA TGTGCCAGCAGCTTGTCCAGGTACGAGCAGTACTTC. It codes for CASSLSRYEQYF.

This chain links TRBV5-1 with TRBJ1-5, with TRBD1 identical over 8 bases. The ends lost 0 bases at V and 6 bases at J; junction bases unmatched: 5. The length of the CDR3 is 15 residues. Germline V lookup: CDR1 SGHRS, CDR2 YFSETQ. The CDR3 bases are TGCGCCAGCAGCTTGGAGGGACAGGTTGGTCAGCCCCAGCATTTT. As protein: CASSLEGQVGQPQHF.

The rearrangement joins TRBV9 to TRBJ2-5; 8 bases agree with TRBD2. This CDR3 is 15 amino acids long. CDR1 is SGDLS, CDR2 YYNGEE, per germline. V shed 0 bases and J 5 bases; nucleotides not matched to a gene: 6. CDR3 in amino acids: CASSVAGGPKETQYF. CDR3 in DNA: TGTGCCAGCAGCGTAGCGGGGGGGCCGAAGGAGACCCAGTACTTC.

The rearrangement joins TRBV21-1 to TRBJ2-1; the table gives TRBD2 as D, unverified against the DNA. TRBV21-1 is deemed a pseudogene. The CDR3 spans 17 residues. DNA of the CDR3: TGTGCCAGCAGCAAAGTAAGAGGAGCGGGAGGGTACAATGAGCAGTTCTTC. Translated, it gives CASSKVRGAGGYNEQFF.

The J gene is TRBJ1-5, the V gene TRBV30, with TRBD1 as a possible D gene (5 bases). The CDR3 runs 14 residues. Germline V gene sequence: CDR1 GTSNPN, CDR2 SVGIG (reference sequence). The germline V and J ends were trimmed by 2 bases and 0 bases, with 8 bases remaining between them. This chain's CDR3 is CAWSQGGSNQPQHF. In DNA form, the CDR3 reads TGTGCCTGGAGTCAGGGTGGTAGCAATCAGCCCCAGCATTTT.

The V call is TRBV29-1, the J call TRBJ1-2; 7 bases are a match to TRBD1. Per the germline V gene, CDR1 is SQVTM and CDR2 is ANQGSEA. Trimming removed 2 bases from V and 12 bases from J; junction bases left unmatched: 6. There are 11 residues in the CDR3. CDR3 sequence (DNA): TGCAGCGTTGAAAACTGGCAGGGGGACACCTTC. It translates to CSVENWQGDTF. Combining the CDR3 with reference TRBV29-1 and TRBJ1-2 gives the whole variable domain SAVISQKPSRDICQRGTSLTIQCQVDSQVTMMFWYRQQPGQSLTLIATANQGSEATYESGFVIDKFPISRPNLTFSTLTVSNMSPEDSSIYLCSVENWQGDTFGSGTRLTVV.